The clone carrying this T cell receptor beta chain has ten or more counts. Its cognate antigen is unknown. This specimen belongs to a study of T cell repertoires in cytomegalovirus infection. Study details: CMV epitopes in the study were HLA-C-restricted (recently identified) and HLA-B-restricted (well studied). Matching HLA type, along with CMV infection, was indicated by public TCR beta signatures.

Trimming removed 8 bases from V and 5 bases from J; junction bases left unmatched: 6. This CDR3 has 14 residues. CDR1 and CDR2 (germline): SGHAT, FQNNGV. The study, taken as a whole, reports: Accumulated public TCR beta family frequency recognized individuals carrying CMV together with the relevant HLA. Across the ex vivo response, the dominant clonotypes were HLA-C-restricted CMV-specific TCR beta clonotypes.

TCRdb processed the reads anew with MiXCR; each CDR3 protein has one entry. This table holds approximately 110,000 distinct CDR3 sequences, around 28% found once. The input for sequencing was CD8+ T cells from cultured PBMCs, taken from culture after CMV antigen stimulation. The chain couples TRBV11-2 to TRBJ2-2; 9 bases align to TRBD1. The receptor was derived from a human donor in good health (CMV status not recorded). Some clones in this sample may be carry-over from other donors' samples. CDR3 nucleotide sequence: TGTGCCAGCCAACGGGGACAGGGAACCGGGGAGCTGTTTTTT. Its translation is CASQRGQGTGELFF.